This passage covers 2 T cell receptor beta chains from one sample sequenced in a study of spatial heterogeneity in lung cancer. Whole-study findings and limits: How many expanded intratumoral alpha and beta TCRs were present tracked the tumor mutation count, which was a count of nonsynonymous mutations.

Time point indicated: sample taken at primary tumor resection. TCRdb analysed the 5' RACE reads with MiXCR anew, one entry per CDR3 protein. Of about 11,000 distinct CDR3 sequences detected, about 12% appear once; the ten largest clones hold 10% to 15%. Which antigens these TCRs recognize remains unknown. The source was lung tumor tissue, collected at surgery. The receptors were sampled from a female donor with early-stage non-small cell lung cancer.

Ten or more counts support this clonotype. The chain is built from TRBV20-1 and TRBJ2-5; 10 nucleotides match TRBD2. V lost 6 bases and J lost 5; bases outside the gene matches: 15. Germline-derived CDR1 and CDR2 are DFQATT and SNEGSKA (reference sequence). The CDR3 extends over 16 amino acids. The CDR3 here is CSAKARTSGDPETQYF. The CDR3 DNA follows: TGCAGTGCGAAGGCTCGTACTAGCGGGGACCCGGAGACCCAGTACTTC.

With respect to this clonotype: A much larger clone differs by one base, so this may be a read error. V gene TRBV5-1 combines with J gene TRBJ2-2; the D gene could be TRBD1 or TRBD2 (5 bases each). CDR1 is SGHRS and CDR2 is YFSETQ in the germline V gene. The CDR3 runs to 13 residues. CDR3: CASSPRETGELVF. The DNA of the CDR3 is TGCGCCAGCAGCCCCAGGGAGACCGGGGAGCTGGTTTTT.